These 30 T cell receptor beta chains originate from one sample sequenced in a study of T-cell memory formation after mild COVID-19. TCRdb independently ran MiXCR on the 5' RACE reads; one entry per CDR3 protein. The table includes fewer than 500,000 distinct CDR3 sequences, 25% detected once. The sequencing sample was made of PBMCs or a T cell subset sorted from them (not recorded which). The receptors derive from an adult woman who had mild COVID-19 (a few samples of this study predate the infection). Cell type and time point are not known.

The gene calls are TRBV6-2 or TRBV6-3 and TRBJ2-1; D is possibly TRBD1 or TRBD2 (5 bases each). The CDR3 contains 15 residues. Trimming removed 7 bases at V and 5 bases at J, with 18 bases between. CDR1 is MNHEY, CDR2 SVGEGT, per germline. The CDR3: CASKWGGGSHNEQFF. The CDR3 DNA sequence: TGTGCCAGCAAGTGGGGTGGGGGTAGCCACAATGAGCAGTTCTTC.

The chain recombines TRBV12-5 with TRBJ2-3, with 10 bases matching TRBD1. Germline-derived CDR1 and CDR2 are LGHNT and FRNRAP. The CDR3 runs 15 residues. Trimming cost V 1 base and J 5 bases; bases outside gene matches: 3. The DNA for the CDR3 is TGTGCTAGTGGTTTGGGACAGGGGGCGGGAGATACGCAGTATTTT. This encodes CASGLGQGAGDTQYF. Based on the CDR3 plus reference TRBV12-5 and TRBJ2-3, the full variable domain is DARVTQTPRHKVTEMGQEVTMRCQPILGHNTVFWYRQTMMQGLELLAYFRNRAPLDDSGMPKDRFSAEMPDATLATLKIQPSEPRDSAVYFCASGLGQGAGDTQYFGPGTRLTVL.

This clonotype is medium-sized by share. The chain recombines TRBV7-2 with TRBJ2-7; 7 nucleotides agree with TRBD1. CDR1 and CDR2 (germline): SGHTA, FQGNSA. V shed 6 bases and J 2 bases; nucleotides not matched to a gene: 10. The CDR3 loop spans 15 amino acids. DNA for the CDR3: TGTGCCAGCAGGTCTACCGGGACAGACGCCTACGAGCAGTACTTC. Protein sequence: CASRSTGTDAYEQYF.

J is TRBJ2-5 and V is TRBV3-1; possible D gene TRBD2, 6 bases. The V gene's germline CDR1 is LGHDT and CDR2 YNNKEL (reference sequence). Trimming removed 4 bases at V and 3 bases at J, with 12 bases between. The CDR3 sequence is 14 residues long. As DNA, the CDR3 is TGTGCCAGCAGCCGTCTAGCGAATAAAGAGACCCAGTACTTC. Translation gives CASSRLANKETQYF.

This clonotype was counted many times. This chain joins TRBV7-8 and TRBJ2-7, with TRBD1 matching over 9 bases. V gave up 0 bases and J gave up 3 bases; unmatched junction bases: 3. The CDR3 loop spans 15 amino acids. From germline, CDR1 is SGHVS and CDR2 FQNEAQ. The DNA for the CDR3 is TGTGCCAGCAGCTTAGCGGGGACAGGGCGCTACGAGCAGTACTTC. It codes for CASSLAGTGRYEQYF.

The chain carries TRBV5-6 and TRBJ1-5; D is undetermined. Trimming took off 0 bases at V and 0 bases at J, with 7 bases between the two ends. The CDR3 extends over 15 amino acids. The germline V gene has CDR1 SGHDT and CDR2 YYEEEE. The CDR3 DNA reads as TGTGCCAGCAGCTTGGCCGGGGTTAGCAATCAGCCCCAGCATTTT. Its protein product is CASSLAGVSNQPQHF.

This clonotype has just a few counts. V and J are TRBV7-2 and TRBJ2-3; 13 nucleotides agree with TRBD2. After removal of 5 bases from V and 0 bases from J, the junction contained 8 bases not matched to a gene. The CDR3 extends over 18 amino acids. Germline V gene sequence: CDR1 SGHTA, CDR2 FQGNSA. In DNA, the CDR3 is TGTGCCAGCAGCCTAGGGACTAGCGGGGCCTTTAGCACAGATACGCAGTATTTT. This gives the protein CASSLGTSGAFSTDTQYF. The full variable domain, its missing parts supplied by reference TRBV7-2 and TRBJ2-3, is GAGVSQSPSNKVTEKGKDVELRCDPISGHTALYWYRQSLGQGLEFLIYFQGNSAPDKSGLPSDRFSAERTGGSVSTLTIQRTQQEDSAVYLCASSLGTSGAFSTDTQYFGPGTRLTVL.

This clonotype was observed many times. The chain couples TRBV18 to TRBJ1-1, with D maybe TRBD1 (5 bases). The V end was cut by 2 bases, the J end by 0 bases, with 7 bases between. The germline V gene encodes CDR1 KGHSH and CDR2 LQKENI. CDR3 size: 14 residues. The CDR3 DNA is TGTGCCAGCTCACCAGTCAGGGTGAACACTGAAGCTTTCTTT. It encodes CASSPVRVNTEAFF.

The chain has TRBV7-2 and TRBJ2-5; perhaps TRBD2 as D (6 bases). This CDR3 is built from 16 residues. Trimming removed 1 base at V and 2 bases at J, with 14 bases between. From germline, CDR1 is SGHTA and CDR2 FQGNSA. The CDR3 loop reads CASSLGSLARQETQYF. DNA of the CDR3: TGTGCCAGCAGCTTAGGAAGCCTAGCGCGACAAGAGACCCAGTACTTC. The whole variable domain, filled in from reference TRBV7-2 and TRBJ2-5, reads GAGVSQSPSNKVTEKGKDVELRCDPISGHTALYWYRQSLGQGLEFLIYFQGNSAPDKSGLPSDRFSAERTGGSVSTLTIQRTQQEDSAVYLCASSLGSLARQETQYFGPGTRLLVL.

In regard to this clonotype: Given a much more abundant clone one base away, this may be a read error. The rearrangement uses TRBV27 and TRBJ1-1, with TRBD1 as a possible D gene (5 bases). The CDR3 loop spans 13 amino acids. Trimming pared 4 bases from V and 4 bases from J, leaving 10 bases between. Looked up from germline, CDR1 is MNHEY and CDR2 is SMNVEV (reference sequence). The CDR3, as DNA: TGTGCCAGCAGTTCCCGGGGGAGCACTGAAGCTTTCTTT. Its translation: CASSSRGSTEAFF.

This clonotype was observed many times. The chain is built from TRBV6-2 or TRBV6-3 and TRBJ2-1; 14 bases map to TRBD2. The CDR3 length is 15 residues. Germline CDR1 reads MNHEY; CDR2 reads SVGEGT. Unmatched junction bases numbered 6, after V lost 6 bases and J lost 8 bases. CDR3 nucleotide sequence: TGTGCCAGCAGCCCTGGGACTAGCGGGAGCGATGAGCAGTTCTTC. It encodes CASSPGTSGSDEQFF.

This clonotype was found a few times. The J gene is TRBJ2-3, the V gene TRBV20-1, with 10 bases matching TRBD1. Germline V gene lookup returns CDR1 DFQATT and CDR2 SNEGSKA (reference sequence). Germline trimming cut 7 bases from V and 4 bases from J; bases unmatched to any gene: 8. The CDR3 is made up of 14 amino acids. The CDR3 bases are TGCAGTGTACGACAGGGGGCCACACCAGATACGCAGTATTTT. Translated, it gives CSVRQGATPDTQYF.

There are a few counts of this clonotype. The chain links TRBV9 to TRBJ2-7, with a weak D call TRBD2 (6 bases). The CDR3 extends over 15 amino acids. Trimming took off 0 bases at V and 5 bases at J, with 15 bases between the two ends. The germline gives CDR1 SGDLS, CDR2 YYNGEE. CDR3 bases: TGTGCCAGCAGCGTAGAAGGGACTCCCTGGGACGAGCAGTACTTC. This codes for CASSVEGTPWDEQYF.

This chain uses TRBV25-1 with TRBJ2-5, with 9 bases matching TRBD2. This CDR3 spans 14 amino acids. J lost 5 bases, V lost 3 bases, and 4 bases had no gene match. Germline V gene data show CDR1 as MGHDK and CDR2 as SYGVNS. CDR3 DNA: TGTGCCAGCAGTGAGCGGGGGGGCGGGGAGACCCAGTACTTC. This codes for CASSERGGGETQYF.

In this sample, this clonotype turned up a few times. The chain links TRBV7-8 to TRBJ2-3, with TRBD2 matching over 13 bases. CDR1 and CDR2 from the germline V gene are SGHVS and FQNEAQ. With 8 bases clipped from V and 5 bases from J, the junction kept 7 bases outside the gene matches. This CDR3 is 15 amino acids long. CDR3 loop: CASLGLAGARDTQYF. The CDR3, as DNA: TGTGCCAGCCTTGGACTAGCGGGAGCCCGAGATACGCAGTATTTT.

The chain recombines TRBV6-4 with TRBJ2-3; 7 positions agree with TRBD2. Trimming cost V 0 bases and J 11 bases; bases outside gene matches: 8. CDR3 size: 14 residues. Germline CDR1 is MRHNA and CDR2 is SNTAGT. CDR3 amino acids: CASSDSAARGMQYF. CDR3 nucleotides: TGTGCCAGCAGTGACTCCGCGGCGCGGGGGATGCAGTATTTT.

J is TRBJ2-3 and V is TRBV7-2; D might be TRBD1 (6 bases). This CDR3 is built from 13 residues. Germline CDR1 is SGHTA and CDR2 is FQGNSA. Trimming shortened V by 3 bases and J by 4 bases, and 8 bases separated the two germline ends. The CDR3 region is CASSFGGPDTQYF. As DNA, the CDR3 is TGTGCCAGCAGCTTTGGGGGCCCAGATACGCAGTATTTT. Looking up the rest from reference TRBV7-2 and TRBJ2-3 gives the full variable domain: GAGVSQSPSNKVTEKGKDVELRCDPISGHTALYWYRQSLGQGLEFLIYFQGNSAPDKSGLPSDRFSAERTGGSVSTLTIQRTQQEDSAVYLCASSFGGPDTQYFGPGTRLTVL.

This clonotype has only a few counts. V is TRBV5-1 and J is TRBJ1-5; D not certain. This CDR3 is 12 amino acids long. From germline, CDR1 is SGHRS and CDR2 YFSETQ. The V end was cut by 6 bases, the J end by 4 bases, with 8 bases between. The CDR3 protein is CASNEGNQPQHF. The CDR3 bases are TGCGCCAGCAACGAAGGTAATCAGCCCCAGCATTTT.

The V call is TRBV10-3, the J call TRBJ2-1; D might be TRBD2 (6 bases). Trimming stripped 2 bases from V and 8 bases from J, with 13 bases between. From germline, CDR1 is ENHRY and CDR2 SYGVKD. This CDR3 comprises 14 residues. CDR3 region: CAISELPGSHEQFF. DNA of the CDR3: TGTGCCATCAGTGAGCTCCCCGGGAGCCATGAGCAGTTCTTC.

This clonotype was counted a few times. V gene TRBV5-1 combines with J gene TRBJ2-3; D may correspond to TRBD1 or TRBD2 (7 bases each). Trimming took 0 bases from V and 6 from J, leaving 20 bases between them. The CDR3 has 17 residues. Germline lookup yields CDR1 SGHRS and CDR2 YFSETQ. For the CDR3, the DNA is TGCGCCAGCAGCTTGGCGAAAGGCGGGGGCAGGGGGGATACGCAGTATTTT. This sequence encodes CASSLAKGGGRGDTQYF.

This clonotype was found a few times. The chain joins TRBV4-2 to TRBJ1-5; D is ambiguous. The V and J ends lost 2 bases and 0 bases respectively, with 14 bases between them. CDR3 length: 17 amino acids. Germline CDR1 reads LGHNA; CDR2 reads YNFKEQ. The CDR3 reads CASSQTLTRDSNQPQHF. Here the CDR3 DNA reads TGTGCCAGCAGCCAAACGTTGACAAGGGATAGCAATCAGCCCCAGCATTTT.

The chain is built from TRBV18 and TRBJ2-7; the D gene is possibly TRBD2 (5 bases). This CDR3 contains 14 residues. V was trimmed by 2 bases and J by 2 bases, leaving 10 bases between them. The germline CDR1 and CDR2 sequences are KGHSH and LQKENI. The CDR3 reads CASSPVGATYEQYF. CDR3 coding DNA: TGTGCCAGCTCACCAGTGGGAGCTACCTACGAGCAGTACTTC.

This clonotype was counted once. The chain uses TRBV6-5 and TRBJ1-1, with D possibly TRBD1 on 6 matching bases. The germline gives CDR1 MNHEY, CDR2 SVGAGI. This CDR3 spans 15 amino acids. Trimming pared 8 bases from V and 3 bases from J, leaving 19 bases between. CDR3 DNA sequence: TGTGCCAGCTCTCCTTCAGGGGCTCTTTACACTGAAGCTTTCTTT. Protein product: CASSPSGALYTEAFF.

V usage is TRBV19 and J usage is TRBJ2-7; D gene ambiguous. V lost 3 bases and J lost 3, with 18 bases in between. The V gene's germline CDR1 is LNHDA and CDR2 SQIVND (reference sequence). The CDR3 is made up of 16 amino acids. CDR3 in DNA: TGTGCCAGTAGTATGGGAACAGTGGGCGTCGTCTACGAGCAGTACTTC. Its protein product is CASSMGTVGVVYEQYF.

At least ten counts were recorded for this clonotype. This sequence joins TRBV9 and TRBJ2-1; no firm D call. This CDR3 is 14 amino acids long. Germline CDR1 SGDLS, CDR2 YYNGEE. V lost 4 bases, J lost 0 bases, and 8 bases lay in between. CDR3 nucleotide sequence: TGTGCCAGCAGCTCCCCTAGCTCCTACAATGAGCAGTTCTTC. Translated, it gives CASSSPSSYNEQFF.

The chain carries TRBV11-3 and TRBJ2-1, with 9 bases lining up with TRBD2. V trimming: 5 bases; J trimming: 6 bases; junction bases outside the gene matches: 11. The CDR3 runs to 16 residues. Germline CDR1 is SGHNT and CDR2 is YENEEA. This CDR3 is CASSIRAGGGANEQFF. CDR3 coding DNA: TGTGCCAGCAGCATTAGAGCGGGAGGAGGGGCCAATGAGCAGTTCTTC.

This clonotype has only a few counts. CDR3 amino acids: CASSHDKGWEQYF. Written as DNA, the CDR3 is TGTGCCAGCAGCCACGATAAGGGTTGGGAGCAGTACTTC. The rearrangement links TRBV7-9 to TRBJ2-7; no reliable D call. The CDR3 spans 13 residues. The germline V gene has CDR1 SEHNR and CDR2 FQNEAQ (reference sequence). V shed 5 bases and J shed 7 bases, with 15 bases lying between them.

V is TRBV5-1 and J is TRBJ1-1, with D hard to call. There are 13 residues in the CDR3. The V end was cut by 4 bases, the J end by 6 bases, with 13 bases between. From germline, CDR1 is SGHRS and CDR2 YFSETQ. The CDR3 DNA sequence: TGCGCCAGCAGCCCCGCCCCTGGTTCTGAAGCTTTCTTT. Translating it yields CASSPAPGSEAFF.

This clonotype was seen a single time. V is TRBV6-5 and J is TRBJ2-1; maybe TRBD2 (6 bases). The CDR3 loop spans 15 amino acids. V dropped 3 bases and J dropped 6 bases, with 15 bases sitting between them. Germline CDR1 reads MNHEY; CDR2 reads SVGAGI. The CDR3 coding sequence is TGTGCCAGCAGTTATTTCGGGACTTCAACCAATGAGCAGTTCTTC. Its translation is CASSYFGTSTNEQFF.

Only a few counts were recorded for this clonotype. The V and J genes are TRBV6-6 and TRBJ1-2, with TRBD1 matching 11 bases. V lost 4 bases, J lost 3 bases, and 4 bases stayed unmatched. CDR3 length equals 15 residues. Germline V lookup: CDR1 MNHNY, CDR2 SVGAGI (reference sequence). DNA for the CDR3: TGTGCCAGCAGTTTGGACAGGGGGCGGGACTATGGCTACACCTTC. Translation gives CASSLDRGRDYGYTF.